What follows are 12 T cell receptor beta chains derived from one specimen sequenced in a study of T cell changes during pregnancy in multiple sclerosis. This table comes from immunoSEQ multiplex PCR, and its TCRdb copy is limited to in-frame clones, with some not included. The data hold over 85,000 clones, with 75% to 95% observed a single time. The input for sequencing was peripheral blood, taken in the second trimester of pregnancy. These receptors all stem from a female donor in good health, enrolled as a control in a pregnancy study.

The CDR3 coding sequence is TGTGCCAGCTGGAAGGTAGGGGGTATCGAGACCCAGTACTTC. Encoded protein: CASWKVGGIETQYF. This chain connects TRBV28 to TRBJ2-5; D perhaps matches TRBD1 (6 bases). The CDR3 runs to 14 residues. Between the trimmed V and J ends, which lost 8 bases and 5 bases, there was a span of 18 bases. Germline CDR1 is MDHEN and CDR2 is SYDVKM.

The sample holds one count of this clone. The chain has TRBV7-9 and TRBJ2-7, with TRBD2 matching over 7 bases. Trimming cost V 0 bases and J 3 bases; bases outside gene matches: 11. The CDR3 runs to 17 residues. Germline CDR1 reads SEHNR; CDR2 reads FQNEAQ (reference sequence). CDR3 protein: CASSLARGSGIDYEQYF. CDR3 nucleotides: TGTGCCAGCAGCTTAGCGCGGGGAAGCGGGATCGACTACGAGCAGTACTTC.

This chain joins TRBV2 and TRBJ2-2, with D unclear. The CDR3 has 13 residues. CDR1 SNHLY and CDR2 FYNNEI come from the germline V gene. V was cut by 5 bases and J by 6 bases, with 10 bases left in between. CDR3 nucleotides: TGTGCCAGCAGTCTTTCCCCGGCCGGGGAGCTGTTTTTT. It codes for CASSLSPAGELFF.

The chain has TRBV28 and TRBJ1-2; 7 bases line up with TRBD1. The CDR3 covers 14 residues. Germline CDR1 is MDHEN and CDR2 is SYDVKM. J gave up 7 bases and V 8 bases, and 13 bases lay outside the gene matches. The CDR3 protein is CASGGNRDSFGYTF. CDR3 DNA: TGTGCCAGCGGGGGGAACCGGGACAGTTTTGGCTACACCTTC.

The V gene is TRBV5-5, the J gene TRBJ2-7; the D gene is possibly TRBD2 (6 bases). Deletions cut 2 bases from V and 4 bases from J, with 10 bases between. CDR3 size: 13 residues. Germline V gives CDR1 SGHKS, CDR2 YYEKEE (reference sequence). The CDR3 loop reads CASSFGGEYEQYF. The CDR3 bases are TGTGCCAGCAGCTTCGGGGGAGAGTACGAGCAGTACTTC. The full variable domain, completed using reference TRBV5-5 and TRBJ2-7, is DAGVTQSPTHLIKTRGQQVTLRCSPISGHKSVSWYQQVLGQGPQFIFQYYEKEERGRGNFPDRFSARQFPNYSSELNVNALLLGDSALYLCASSFGGEYEQYFGPGTRLTVT.

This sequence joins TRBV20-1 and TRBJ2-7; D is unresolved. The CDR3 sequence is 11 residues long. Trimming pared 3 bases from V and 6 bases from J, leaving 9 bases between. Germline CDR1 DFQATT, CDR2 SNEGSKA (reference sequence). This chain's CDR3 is CSASSRSEQYF. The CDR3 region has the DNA TGCAGTGCTAGTTCACGGAGCGAGCAGTACTTC.

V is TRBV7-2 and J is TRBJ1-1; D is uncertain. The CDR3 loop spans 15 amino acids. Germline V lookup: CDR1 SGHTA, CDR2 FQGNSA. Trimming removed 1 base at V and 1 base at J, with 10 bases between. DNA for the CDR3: TGTGCCAGCAGCTTAGTGAACAGAAAGAACACTGAAGCTTTCTTT. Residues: CASSLVNRKNTEAFF.

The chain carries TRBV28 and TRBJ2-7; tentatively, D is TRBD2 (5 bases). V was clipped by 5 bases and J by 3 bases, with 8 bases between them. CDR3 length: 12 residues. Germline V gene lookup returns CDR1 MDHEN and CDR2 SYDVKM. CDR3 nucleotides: TGTGCCAGCAGTCTACTAGACTACGAGCAGTACTTC. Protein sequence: CASSLLDYEQYF.

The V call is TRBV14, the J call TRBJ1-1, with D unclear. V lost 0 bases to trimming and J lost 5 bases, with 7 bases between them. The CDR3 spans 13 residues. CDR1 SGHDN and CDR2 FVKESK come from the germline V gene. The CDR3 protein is CASSQDARTEAFF. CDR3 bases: TGTGCCAGCAGCCAAGATGCGCGAACTGAAGCTTTCTTT.

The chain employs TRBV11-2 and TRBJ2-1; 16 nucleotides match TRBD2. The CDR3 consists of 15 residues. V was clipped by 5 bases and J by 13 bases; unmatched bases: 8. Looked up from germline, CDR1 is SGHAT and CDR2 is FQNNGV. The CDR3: CASSTGLAGGQNQFF. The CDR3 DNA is TGTGCCAGCAGCACGGGACTAGCGGGGGGGCAGAATCAGTTCTTC. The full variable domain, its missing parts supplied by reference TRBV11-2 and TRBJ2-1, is EAGVAQSPRYKIIEKRQSVAFWCNPISGHATLYWYQQILGQGPKLLIQFQNNGVVDDSQLPKDRFSAERLKGVDSTLKIQPAKLEDSAVYLCASSTGLAGGQNQFFGPGTRLTVL.

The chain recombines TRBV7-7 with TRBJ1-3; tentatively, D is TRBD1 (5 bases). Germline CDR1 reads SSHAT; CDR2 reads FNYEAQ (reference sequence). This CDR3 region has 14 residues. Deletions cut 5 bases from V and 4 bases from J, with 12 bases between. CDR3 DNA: TGTGCCAGCAGCCCGGGGGTGGGAGGAAACACCATATATTTT. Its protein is CASSPGVGGNTIYF. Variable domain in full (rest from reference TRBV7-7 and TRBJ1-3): GAGVSQSPRYKVTKRGQDVTLRCDPISSHATLYWYQQALGQGPEFLTYFNYEAQPDKSGLPSDRFSAERPEGSISTLTIQRTEQRDSAMYRCASSPGVGGNTIYFGEGSWLTVV.

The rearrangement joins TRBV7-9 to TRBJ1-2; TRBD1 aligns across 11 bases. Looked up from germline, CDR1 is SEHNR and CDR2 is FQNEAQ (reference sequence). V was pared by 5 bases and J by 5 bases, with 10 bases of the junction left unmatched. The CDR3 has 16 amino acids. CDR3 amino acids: CASSPDRGQGVYGYTF. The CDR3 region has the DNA TGTGCCAGCAGCCCAGATAGGGGACAGGGGGTATATGGCTACACCTTC.